This note documents a single TCR beta chain sequence. The antigen it binds to is not known. Base qualities were left out, and no much larger clone turns up one base away. All of the isolated RNA was reverse transcribed with the High Capacity cDNA Reverse Transcription Kit, so expressed TCRB transcripts were sequenced. Deep immunoSEQ sequencing was applied to naive, central memory and regulatory T cell samples, giving an average of around 3.4 million total reads per sample. After sorted cells were lysed in RLT buffer, RNA was extracted with DNase-treated RNeasy Micro or Mini kits, with the choice depending on cell number. To prevent cross-contamination, every cell subset was processed on its own, while patient and healthy donor samples were processed together. The immunoSEQ multiplex PCR was used to amplify TCRB sequences from cDNA, generating 87-bp fragments that spanned the CDR3 region. Sequencing of the amplicons was performed on the Illumina HiSeq platform. Per the source publication's procedure: Synthetic template baselines were used to correct PCR bias computationally, reads within Hamming distance 2 were collapsed together, and singletons that could not be merged were discarded. Reads were aligned to IMGT to assign V, D and J genes, CDR3 length, and insertions or deletions at six rearrangement sites. Clonotype counts were normalized to sorted cell number within each subset before computing true diversity and Gini coefficients with the tcR R package. The overlap coefficient, calculated on TCRB nucleotide sequences, was used to measure repertoire sharing. Drawn from immuneACCESS, this table holds only the in-frame rearrangements with V and J called that TCRdb kept. Clones are partly lost; checked studies trace under half to an unresolved V gene and leave the rest unexplained. V and J calls and clone size come straight from that table; D and trimming were deduced from the DNA. The sample table records 130,000 to 150,000 clones; under 60% of these occur just once. The ten largest clones represent 0.4% to 0.5% of the sample.

The germline V gene sets CDR1 to SGHAT and CDR2 to FQNNGV. The cysteine opens and the phenylalanine closes a CDR3 of 16 amino acids. Solely the CDR3 DNA is kept, with 48 bases framed from the first base. Here V drops 5 bases and J drops 4 bases, and the junction holds 10 bases not matched to any gene. A single peripheral blood draw of around 100 mL on average was collected from each donor into heparinised tubes. A BD FACSAria II and a panel including CD45RO, CCR7, CD25, CD127, CD95 and CD27 were used to sort naive, central memory, regulatory and stem cell-like memory CD4+ T cells. Purity was above 95% for every sorted population. PBMCs were separated immediately by Lymphoprep density gradient centrifugation and were stained directly, without being cultured. To minimize batch effects, samples were stained and sorted in pairs, one healthy donor with one patient per experiment. The sample originates from a study of beta chain features in type 1 diabetes (dated by TCRdb to between 2017 and 2018). Turning to the overall study: Patients and healthy donors did not differ in mean age, gender distribution, total cell number or subset yield. The study compared the TCRB repertoires of sorted circulating CD4+ T cell subsets in recently diagnosed type 1 diabetes patients with those in matched healthy donors. Regulatory and stem cell-like memory subsets were isolated from only 8 patients and about eight healthy donors, whereas naive and central memory subsets came from all 30 or so donors. A total of approximately 110,000,000 sorted cells were examined across all samples, and a strong correlation was observed between cell number per subset and RNA yield.

Summary of the overall study and its limitations: Only small numbers of individuals were included in the HLA sub-analyses, which left unresolved whether HLA type had any influence on TCRB rearrangement. PCR might favor shorter templates, but patient and control samples were amplified and corrected together, so any skew would affect both groups equally. Type 1 diabetes patients showed a moderate but significant shortening of TCRB CDR3 length in all four CD4+ subsets. Naive, central memory and regulatory TCRB repertoires appeared more similar among patients than among healthy donors. Because cDNA rather than genomic DNA was sequenced, highly expressing activated cells could have been over-represented, although no difference in activation and CD3 levels was found between groups. Fewer insertions and more nucleotide deletions at VDJ recombination sites were observed in patients with type 1 diabetes, implying thymic rearrangement abnormalities.

This TCR came from a man younger than 35 in good health. The sequenced sample consisted of Tregs from blood. The sample's cell subset or site, from its label and the paper: regulatory CD4+ T cells. The receptor chain draws on TRBV11-2 and TRBJ2-2, and 7 bases in between align with TRBD2. The CDR3 amino acid sequence is: CASSLGGAGVTGELFF. In nucleotides, the sequence is TGTGCCAGCAGCCTCGGGGGTGCGGGAGTCACCGGGGAGCTGTTTTTT.